The clone carrying this T cell receptor (beta chain) was counted once. Its antigen remains unidentified. V was trimmed by 6 bases and J by 2 bases, leaving 13 bases between them. The CDR3 totals 15 residues. The V gene's germline CDR1 is LNHDA and CDR2 SQIVND (reference sequence). This sample was taken from a study of identifying expanded T cells in peripheral blood. Regarding the study as a whole: Technical replicates showed about 1.2 changed clones; about 2 weeks 15 to 20; four weeks 19. Variance in clone template counts between approximately two-week samples significantly increased with total template count across all healthy donors.

Healthy donors had no documented immune events, such as infections, while sampled. Using immunoSEQ multiplex PCR, the repertoire was profiled, and TCRdb retains in-frame clones only, with some absent. The sample shows 100,000 to 150,000 clones, approximately 84% of them seen only once. This chain connects TRBV19 to TRBJ2-2, with D perhaps TRBD2 (6 bases). The material sequenced was blood. This sequence was found in a person aged 18 to 70 in good health. The CDR3 loop reads CASRPGLQNTGELFF. The CDR3 coding sequence is TGTGCCAGTAGACCGGGACTCCAAAACACCGGGGAGCTGTTTTTT.